The 14 T cell receptor beta chains below come from one sample, sequenced in a study of neurological immune-mediated disorders. From the 5' RACE reads, TCRdb called clonotypes with MiXCR, one entry per CDR3 protein. The table lists around 30,000 distinct CDR3 sequences, approximately 4.5% of them singletons, with 23% in the top ten. Sequenced: PBMCs. Receptors originate from a man between 18 and 29 years old in good health.

This clonotype has ten or more counts. The gene calls are TRBV20-1 and TRBJ2-7, with TRBD1 identical over 7 bases. V shed 4 bases and J 0 bases; nucleotides not matched to a gene: 9. Looked up from germline, CDR1 is DFQATT and CDR2 is SNEGSKA (reference sequence). The CDR3 is 15 amino acids. CDR3 in DNA: TGCAGTGCTAACACTGGACAGGCTCTCTCCTACGAGCAGTACTTC. Translation gives CSANTGQALSYEQYF.

This clonotype was counted ten times or more. The CDR3 sequence: CASSERGASNQPQHF. The CDR3, as DNA: TGTGCCAGCAGTGAGAGAGGGGCCAGCAATCAGCCCCAGCATTTT. The V and J genes are TRBV6-1 and TRBJ1-5; tentative D call: TRBD1 (5 bases). Germline CDR1 is MNHNS and CDR2 is SASEGT. The CDR3 sequence is 15 residues long. Trimming took 3 bases from V and 1 from J, leaving 10 bases between them.

This clonotype came up many times. The V and J genes are TRBV6-6 and TRBJ1-1, with D maybe TRBD1 (6 bases). Deletions cut 5 bases from V and 1 base from J, with 8 bases between. Per the germline V gene, CDR1 is MNHNY and CDR2 is SVGAGI (reference sequence). CDR3 length equals 13 residues. In nucleotides, the CDR3 is TGTGCCAGCAGTCAGGGGTGGAACACTGAAGCTTTCTTT. Amino acid sequence: CASSQGWNTEAFF.

There are many counts of this clonotype. The chain combines TRBV29-1 with TRBJ2-3; no clear D gene. The CDR3 length is 13 residues. Looked up from germline, CDR1 is SQVTM and CDR2 is ANQGSEA. The germline V and J ends were trimmed by 4 bases and 1 base, with 9 bases remaining between them. This chain's CDR3 is CSVAATGTDTQYF. The CDR3 nucleotides read TGCAGCGTTGCAGCCACAGGCACAGATACGCAGTATTTT.

In this sample, this clonotype turned up many times. The V gene is TRBV7-9, the J gene TRBJ2-3; TRBD1 or TRBD2 may be the D gene (5 bases each). V was clipped by 2 bases and J by 1 base, with 10 bases between them. CDR1 SEHNR and CDR2 FQNEAQ come from the germline V gene (reference sequence). The CDR3 sequence is 15 residues long. CDR3 in amino acids: CASSLSGDGTDTQYF. CDR3 bases: TGTGCCAGCAGCTTATCCGGGGACGGCACAGATACGCAGTATTTT.

This rearrangement joins TRBV28 to TRBJ1-4, with TRBD1 identical over 10 bases. This CDR3 has 15 amino acids. Trimming took 4 bases from V and 8 from J; bases not matched to a gene: 7. Per the germline V gene, CDR1 is MDHEN and CDR2 is SYDVKM. The CDR3 is CASSSRTGGGEKLFF. The CDR3 nucleotides are TGTGCCAGCAGTTCCCGGACAGGGGGTGGCGAAAAACTGTTTTTT. Full variable domain (outside the CDR3, taken from reference TRBV28 and TRBJ1-4): DVKVTQSSRYLVKRTGEKVFLECVQDMDHENMFWYRQDPGLGLRLIYFSYDVKMKEKGDIPEGYSVSREKKERFSLILESASTNQTSMYLCASSSRTGGGEKLFFGSGTQLSVL.

This chain connects TRBV18 to TRBJ1-1, with 8 nucleotides matching TRBD1. The CDR3 consists of 13 residues. The germline V gene encodes CDR1 KGHSH and CDR2 LQKENI. Trimming at V came to 8 bases and at J to 2 bases, leaving 4 bases not matched to a gene. The CDR3 region has the DNA TGTGCCAGCACGGGACAGGCTAACACTGAAGCTTTCTTT. Translated: CASTGQANTEAFF.

Ten or more counts support this clonotype. This rearrangement joins TRBV7-9 to TRBJ1-5, with D hard to call. The germline V and J ends were trimmed by 2 bases and 6 bases, with 14 bases remaining between them. Germline V gives CDR1 SEHNR, CDR2 FQNEAQ (reference sequence). The CDR3 runs 15 residues. CDR3 sequence: CASSLRGGEGQPQHF. In nucleotides, the CDR3 is TGTGCCAGCAGCTTACGAGGAGGAGAGGGTCAGCCCCAGCATTTT.

The sample holds many counts of this clonotype. The chain recombines TRBV20-1 with TRBJ1-4, with 10 bases fitting TRBD1. Germline V gene lookup returns CDR1 DFQATT and CDR2 SNEGSKA (reference sequence). The J segment lost 4 bases and the V segment lost 5 bases, leaving 4 bases of the junction unmatched. The CDR3 is made up of 14 amino acids. CDR3 coding DNA: TGCAGTGCTGGCGGGACAGGGGTTAATGAAAAACTGTTTTTT. Residues: CSAGGTGVNEKLFF.

In this sample, this clonotype turned up a few times. A much larger clone lies one base from this, so it may be a read error. The V and J genes are TRBV7-2 and TRBJ1-6; 9 nucleotides match TRBD1. This CDR3 has 13 residues. Germline CDR1 reads SGHTA; CDR2 reads FQGNSA. With 4 bases clipped from V and 10 bases from J, the junction kept 2 bases outside the gene matches. Written as DNA, the CDR3 is TGTGCCAGCAGCTGGACAGGGGTATCACCCCTCCACTTT. Its protein product is CASSWTGVSPLHF. Full variable domain (remainder filled in from reference TRBV7-2 and TRBJ1-6): GAGVSQSPSNKVTEKGKDVELRCDPISGHTALYWYRQSLGQGLEFLIYFQGNSAPDKSGLPSDRFSAERTGGSVSTLTIQRTQQEDSAVYLCASSWTGVSPLHFGNGTRLTVT.

Many counts were recorded for this clonotype. The rearrangement links TRBV12-3 or TRBV12-4 to TRBJ1-5; possible D gene TRBD1, 5 bases. This CDR3 comprises 15 residues. V lost 8 bases, J lost 10 bases, and 24 bases lay in between. The CDR3 reads CASASQTTGTPPQHF. The CDR3 DNA follows: TGTGCCAGCGCATCTCAAACGACCGGGACCCCACCCCAGCATTTT.

This clonotype was seen repeatedly, ten times or more. The DNA for the CDR3 is TGTGCCAGCAGCTTAGCGGGGACATTCCAAGAGACCCAGTACTTC. It specifies CASSLAGTFQETQYF. This sequence joins TRBV7-2 and TRBJ2-5; a weak D match, TRBD1 (6 bases). The CDR3 length is 15 residues. CDR1 is SGHTA, CDR2 FQGNSA, per germline. Trimming stripped 0 bases from V and 1 base from J, with 9 bases between.

This clonotype showed up many times. This chain connects TRBV19 to TRBJ2-1, with 10 bases matching TRBD2. The V segment lost 0 bases and the J segment 7 bases; nucleotides outside the gene matches: 9. CDR3 size: 17 residues. Germline CDR1 is LNHDA and CDR2 is SQIVND (reference sequence). The CDR3, as DNA: TGTGCCAGTAGTATAGATGGGCAGCGGGGGGGCCTGAATGAGCAGTTCTTC. Its translation is CASSIDGQRGGLNEQFF.

This clonotype was detected ten times or more. The J gene is TRBJ1-6, the V gene TRBV4-3; 7 bases fit TRBD1. From germline, CDR1 is LGHNA and CDR2 YSLEER. The trim removed 0 bases at V and 4 bases at J, leaving 6 bases unmatched. This CDR3 region has 17 residues. The CDR3, as DNA: TGCGCCAGCAGCCAAGATCTGACAGGGTGGTATAATTCACCCCTCCACTTT. Amino acid sequence: CASSQDLTGWYNSPLHF.